Described below is a single T cell receptor (beta chain) sequence and its context. This clone showed up just once. The antigen it binds to is not known. The record has no base qualities; no much larger clone is one base away. The library was generated by the immunoSEQ multiplex PCR assay. Rearranged TCR beta chain sequences were amplified using the hsTCRB Kit according to the manufacturer's protocol. TCRB libraries were sequenced on an Illumina MiSeq. Concerning the study's data processing: Demultiplexing, trimming and gene mapping were performed with the kit vendor's proprietary platform. In TCRdb, the immuneACCESS table is reduced to in-frame sequences with V and J assigned. These tables do not hold every clone; where another copy was compared, an unresolved V gene accounts for under half, and the others remain unexplained. That table supplies the V and J calls and clone size; D and trimming were determined from the DNA. The table for this sample lists around 52,000 clones; approximately 90% of them were counted only once. The ten biggest clones cover about 5% of the sample.

According to the study, the label for this sample's time point signals: week 5, during vaccination. Each vaccine dose, consisting of 300 ug of a 20-mer mutant IDH1 peptide in Montanide, was administered subcutaneously with topical imiquimod. Newly diagnosed WHO grade 3 or 4 IDH1-mutant astrocytomas showing loss of nuclear ATRX were present in the donors. The samples were drawn from NOA16, a multicentre, single-arm, open-label phase I trial in Germany that tested a mutant IDH1 peptide vaccine in humans for the first time. Genomic DNA for TCRB sequencing was isolated from EDTA blood with the DNeasy Blood and Tissue Kit. These data belong to a study of a mutant IDH1 vaccine in newly diagnosed glioma (dated by TCRdb to the early 2020s). Background for the entire study: Patients received eight vaccinations in weeks 1, 3, 5, 7, 11, 15, 19 and 23, corresponding to visits V03 through V10. Vaccination started 4-6 weeks after radiotherapy alone, or was given together with temozolomide cycles in the groups whose treatment included chemotherapy. Of the 25 to 35 patients who were treated, around 60% were male and around 40% were female, and the mean age was about 40 years. Prior to enrollment, standard therapy consisting of radiotherapy alone, temozolomide alone, or radiochemotherapy with temozolomide had been administered to patients, with the combination being received by most patients. Six visits were used for peripheral blood collection: V03 (baseline), V05, V07, V10, V12 and V13. Longitudinal TCRB deep sequencing was done for 25 to 30 treated patients, wherever samples were available for exploratory analyses. The investigation overall reported the following: Changes in the top peripheral T cell clonotypes picked up by TCRB sequencing did not appear to be linked to pseudoprogression. Vaccine-induced immune responses across multiple MHC alleles were detected in over 85% of patients. Selection of PBMC samples for TCRB deep sequencing was based on availability. The authors stated that sample limitations prevented analyses of patient blood samples from being reproduced.

The clonotype was recovered from a woman aged 40 to 50 with glioma. The sample here was PBMCs, taken from a glioma patient whose treatment included an IDH1 peptide vaccine.

The CDR3 loop reads CASSDSGQESTEAFF. The DNA reads as follows: TGTGCCAGCAGTGACTCAGGACAGGAGAGCACTGAAGCTTTCTTT. The chain is assembled from TRBV6-4 and TRBJ1-1; 7 junctional bases match TRBD1. Including cysteine and phenylalanine, the CDR3 has 15 amino acids. This entry keeps only the CDR3 DNA: 45 bases, framed from base 1. The germline V and J ends show losses of 0 bases and 4 bases respectively, and no gene match explains 5 bases of the junction. CDR1 is given as MRHNA and CDR2 as SNTAGT, both from the germline V gene.